These 28 T cell receptor beta chains were all obtained from the same sample, sequenced in a study of molecular identifiers for immune sequencing clone quantification. TCRdb recomputed calls from the PCR reads with MiXCR, one row per CDR3 protein. The table includes some 650,000 distinct CDR3 sequences, 15% to 20% detected once. The sample was naive CD8+ T cells from blood, with Jurkat cell RNA spiked in. Documented subset: FACS-sorted CD8+CD4-CCR7+CD45RA+ naive T cells. All receptors come from a human donor in good health. Some libraries in this study had Jurkat cell RNA spiked in.

A note on this clonotype: This may come from a read error, since a much larger clone is one base off. The rearrangement links TRBV11-2 to TRBJ2-6; D not resolved. The CDR3 length is 14 residues. Looked up from germline, CDR1 is SGHAT and CDR2 is FQNNGV. CDR3 nucleotides: TGTACCAGCCACGGCTTCTCTGGGGCCAACGTCCTGACTTTC. This gives the protein CTSHGFSGANVLTF.

The chain uses TRBV29-1 and TRBJ2-3; tentatively, D is TRBD1 (6 bases). This CDR3 is built from 11 residues. V lost 4 bases and J lost 6, with 8 bases in between. Germline V gene data show CDR1 as SQVTM and CDR2 as ANQGSEA. The CDR3 region is CSVVGADTQYF. The CDR3 nucleotides read TGCAGCGTTGTGGGGGCGGATACGCAGTATTTT.

Worth noting for this clonotype: A much more abundant neighbour one base away suggests this may be a read error. The chain uses TRBV19 and TRBJ2-7, with 7 bases matching TRBD2. This CDR3 has 14 residues. Germline V gene data show CDR1 as LNHDA and CDR2 as SQIVND (reference sequence). CDR3: CASSSGTNSYKQYF. CDR3 nucleotides: TGTGCCAGTAGTTCCGGGACTAACAGCTACAAGCAGTACTTC.

A note on this clonotype: Given a much more abundant clone one base away, this may be a read error. The chain carries TRBV28 and TRBJ2-7, with 7 nucleotides matching TRBD1. J was trimmed by 2 bases and V by 2 bases; bases with no gene match: 9. The CDR3 consists of 16 residues. CDR1 and CDR2 (germline): MDHEN, SYDVKM. CDR3 residues: CASSLNQGEETYEQYF. The CDR3 DNA reads as TGTGCCAGCAGTTTAAATCAGGGGGAAGAGACCTACGAGCAGTACTTC.

This clonotype was seen at least ten times. The chain uses TRBV6-6 and TRBJ2-7; 9 nucleotides align to TRBD1. The CDR3 extends over 13 amino acids. CDR1 and CDR2 (germline): MNHNY, SVGAGI (reference sequence). The J segment lost 3 bases and the V segment lost 8 bases, leaving 5 bases of the junction unmatched. The CDR3 region has the DNA TGTGCCAGCGGATGGGACAGGGTCTACGAGCAGTACTTC. Protein product: CASGWDRVYEQYF.

About this clonotype: A junction end diverges from the germline sequence, so it may reflect a read error. The chain has TRBV5-1 and TRBJ2-5; 8 bases agree with TRBD1. Per the germline V gene, CDR1 is SGHRS and CDR2 is YFSETQ. The CDR3 consists of 15 residues. This chain's CDR3 is CASSFLRGRSETQCF. The CDR3 DNA reads as TGCGCCAGCAGTTTTCTCAGGGGGCGTTCGGAGACCCAGTGCTTC.

Many counts were recorded for this clonotype. This chain links TRBV4-1 with TRBJ1-1; 9 bases align to TRBD1. The germline V gene encodes CDR1 MGHRA and CDR2 YSYEKL. This CDR3 spans 16 amino acids. V lost 4 bases and J lost 2; bases outside the gene matches: 8. The CDR3 coding sequence is TGCGCCAGCAGCCGCGAACAGGGGGCACTTAACACTGAAGCTTTCTTT. Translation: CASSREQGALNTEAFF.

The chain links TRBV7-9 to TRBJ2-7, with D unresolved. V was shortened by 5 bases and J by 8 bases, with 19 bases between the two germline ends. There are 14 residues in the CDR3. Looked up from germline, CDR1 is SEHNR and CDR2 is FQNEAQ (reference sequence). The CDR3 reads CASSKILVPCKQYF. The CDR3 DNA is TGTGCCAGCAGCAAGATCCTAGTTCCCTGCAAGCAGTACTTC.

This clonotype has just a few counts. The gene calls are TRBV5-1 and TRBJ1-2; D is unclear. V lost 0 bases and J 3 bases, leaving 6 bases between the germline ends. The length of the CDR3 is 13 residues. Per the germline V gene, CDR1 is SGHRS and CDR2 is YFSETQ. For the CDR3, the DNA is TGCGCCAGCAGCTTGGAGGAGTACTATGGCTACACCTTC. Amino acids: CASSLEEYYGYTF.

This clonotype has ten or more counts. The chain couples TRBV7-9 to TRBJ2-3; D possibly uses TRBD1 or TRBD2 (6 bases each). Trimming stripped 2 bases from V and 2 bases from J, with 11 bases between. The CDR3 length is 15 residues. In germline, CDR1 is SEHNR, CDR2 FQNEAQ (reference sequence). CDR3 coding DNA: TGTGCCAGCAGCTTATTGGGGGGCTCCACAGATACGCAGTATTTT. Translated, it gives CASSLLGGSTDTQYF.

This clonotype was detected many times. The chain is built from TRBV4-3 and TRBJ2-7; D call uncertain. Deletions cut 3 bases from V and 4 bases from J, with 10 bases between. The length of the CDR3 is 13 residues. The germline V gene encodes CDR1 LGHNA and CDR2 YSLEER. The CDR3 reads CASSQERTYEQYF. CDR3 bases: TGCGCCAGCAGCCAGGAACGAACGTACGAGCAGTACTTC.

This clonotype was counted a few times. The CDR3 sequence is CASSLFLDSPSPYEQYF. The CDR3 nucleotides read TGTGCCAGCAGTTTATTCCTCGACAGCCCCAGTCCCTACGAGCAGTACTTC. The V call is TRBV27, the J call TRBJ2-7, with a possible D match to TRBD1 (5 bases). The V gene's germline CDR1 is MNHEY and CDR2 SMNVEV (reference sequence). V gave up 1 base and J gave up 2 bases, with 18 bases separating them. This CDR3 has 17 residues.

This clonotype was counted ten times or more. The V gene is TRBV9, the J gene TRBJ2-7, with a possible D match to TRBD1 (7 bases). Between the trimmed V and J ends, which lost 1 base and 0 bases, there was a span of 11 bases. Per germline, CDR1 SGDLS and CDR2 YYNGEE. This CDR3 region has 15 residues. CDR3 amino acids: CASSVQGGSSYEQYF. CDR3 nucleotide sequence: TGTGCCAGCAGCGTACAGGGGGGAAGCTCCTACGAGCAGTACTTC.

This clonotype showed up just once. This may be a read error, as it is one base from a much larger clone. The V call is TRBV9, the J call TRBJ1-1, with D unclear. Germline values: CDR1 SGDLS, CDR2 YYNGEE. The CDR3 totals 13 residues. The CDR3 here is CASSVSMNTGAFF. The CDR3 DNA reads TGTGCCAGCAGCGTATCTATGAACACTGGAGCTTTCTTT. Full variable domain (remainder filled in from reference TRBV9 and TRBJ1-1): DSGVTQTPKHLITATGQRVTLRCSPRSGDLSVYWYQQSLDQGLQFLIQYYNGEERAKGNILERFSAQQFPDLHSELNLSSLELGDSALYFCASSVSMNTGAFFGQGTRLTVV.

The table lists this clonotype with many counts. The chain links TRBV4-1 to TRBJ2-3; D uncertain. In germline, CDR1 is MGHRA, CDR2 YSYEKL. The CDR3 has 14 amino acids. V lost 1 base and J lost 7, with 12 bases in between. CDR3 coding DNA: TGCGCCAGCAGCCAAGGGGCTGGCTCAAATACGCAGTATTTT. Encoded protein: CASSQGAGSNTQYF.

This clonotype appeared once. The chain carries TRBV5-1 and TRBJ2-2; 10 positions agree with TRBD2. This CDR3 comprises 18 residues. Germline V gene lookup returns CDR1 SGHRS and CDR2 YFSETQ. Unmatched junction bases numbered 9, after V lost 4 bases and J lost 0 bases. CDR3 nucleotides: TGCGCCAGCAGCCCAAGTACGGGACTAGCGCCGAACACCGGGGAGCTGTTTTTT. Its translation is CASSPSTGLAPNTGELFF.

The sample holds a few counts of this clonotype. The V and J genes are TRBV29-1 and TRBJ1-2; D is ambiguous. The germline V and J ends were trimmed by 1 base and 6 bases, with 6 bases remaining between them. CDR3 size: 11 residues. CDR1 is SQVTM and CDR2 is ANQGSEA in the germline V gene. The CDR3 region is CSVEGGNGYTF. The DNA for the CDR3 is TGCAGCGTTGAAGGGGGTAATGGCTACACCTTC. Full variable domain (rest looked up from reference TRBV29-1 and TRBJ1-2): SAVISQKPSRDICQRGTSLTIQCQVDSQVTMMFWYRQQPGQSLTLIATANQGSEATYESGFVIDKFPISRPNLTFSTLTVSNMSPEDSSIYLCSVEGGNGYTFGSGTRLTVV.

Worth noting for this clonotype: A read error is possible here, since a much larger clone lies one base away. The genes are TRBV13 and TRBJ2-2; 9 bases agree with TRBD1. The CDR3 loop spans 15 amino acids. After removal of 5 bases from V and 6 bases from J, the junction contained 7 bases not matched to a gene. Germline loops: CDR1 PRHDT, CDR2 FYEKMQ (reference sequence). In DNA, the CDR3 is TGTGCCAGCAGCGGGGACAGGGTTAGCGCCGGGGAGCTGTTTTTT. It translates to CASSGDRVSAGELFF.

This clonotype was found many times. The chain uses TRBV7-8 and TRBJ2-7; perhaps D is TRBD1 or TRBD2 (5 bases each). Trimming removed 9 bases at V and 5 bases at J, with 14 bases between. Per germline, CDR1 SGHVS and CDR2 FQNEAQ. The CDR3 spans 12 residues. CDR3 region: CASSAGTNEQYF. The CDR3 region has the DNA TGTGCCAGTTCGGCCGGGACCAACGAGCAGTACTTC.

This clonotype has at least ten counts. The chain is built from TRBV7-2 and TRBJ2-3; 8 nucleotides agree with TRBD2. The V and J ends lost 1 base and 5 bases, in that order; junction bases with no gene match: 11. CDR1 and CDR2 from the germline V gene are SGHTA and FQGNSA. The CDR3 is 17 residues long. The CDR3 region is CASSLDRRRGALDTQYF. As DNA, the CDR3 is TGTGCCAGCAGCTTAGATCGGAGGCGGGGGGCATTAGATACGCAGTATTTT.

This clonotype showed up many times. CDR3 protein: CASNARDRAEETQYF. In DNA form, the CDR3 reads TGTGCCAGCAACGCGAGGGACAGGGCCGAAGAGACCCAGTACTTC. The rearrangement joins TRBV12-3 or TRBV12-4 to TRBJ2-5, with 9 positions matching TRBD1. The length of the CDR3 is 15 residues. The ends lost 7 bases at V and 3 bases at J; junction bases unmatched: 9.

This clonotype was seen repeatedly, ten times or more. The chain joins TRBV5-6 to TRBJ1-1; a possible D gene is TRBD1 (6 bases). The CDR3 sequence is 14 residues long. Germline V gene sequence: CDR1 SGHDT, CDR2 YYEEEE. Trimming cost V 4 bases and J 3 bases, with 13 bases left between them. This CDR3 is CASSPGAYDTEAFF. The CDR3 bases are TGTGCCAGCAGCCCGGGGGCGTATGACACTGAAGCTTTCTTT.

Only a few counts were recorded for this clonotype. The CDR3: CASSLVGPSPPTSTDTQYF. CDR3 nucleotides: TGTGCCAGCAGTTTGGTTGGACCCAGTCCTCCTACTAGCACAGATACGCAGTATTTT. The chain links TRBV27 to TRBJ2-3; D unresolved. CDR1 is MNHEY and CDR2 is SMNVEV in the germline V gene (reference sequence). This CDR3 has 19 amino acids. V was shortened by 3 bases and J by 0 bases, with 22 bases between the two germline ends.

On this clonotype itself: One end of the junction does not line up with germline, which may come from a read error. The genes are TRBV20-1 and TRBJ2-1, with 15 positions matching TRBD2. The germline V gene has CDR1 DFQATT and CDR2 SNEGSKA (reference sequence). The CDR3 is made up of 20 amino acids. The CDR3 here is CGARISPFIGTSGRYNEQFF. The CDR3 region has the DNA TGCGGTGCTAGAATATCGCCATTTATTGGGACTAGCGGGAGGTACAATGAGCAGTTCTTC.

Turning to this clonotype: A much larger clone differs from this one at a single base, so this may be a read error. This sequence joins TRBV28 and TRBJ1-1; D not certain. The CDR3 has 15 amino acids. The germline gives CDR1 MDHEN, CDR2 SYDVKM. The CDR3 nucleotides are TGTGCCGGCAGTTTTCGCGGCTCAAGGAGCACTGAAGCTTTCTTT. This translates into CAGSFRGSRSTEAFF.

About this clonotype: The junction shows a germline mismatch at one end, possibly a read error. The chain carries TRBV6-5 and TRBJ2-7; tentative D call: TRBD1 (5 bases). Germline V gene sequence: CDR1 MNHEY, CDR2 SVGAGI. The CDR3 is 13 amino acids. Here the CDR3 reads CASRQGSSYGQYF. The DNA of the CDR3 is TGTGCCAGCAGGCAGGGTAGCTCCTACGGGCAGTACTTC.

This clonotype has at least ten counts. This sequence joins TRBV7-9 and TRBJ1-5, with 7 positions matching TRBD1. CDR1 and CDR2 from the germline V gene are SEHNR and FQNEAQ (reference sequence). CDR3 length: 15 amino acids. V lost 5 bases, J lost 1 base, and 5 bases stayed unmatched. Here the CDR3 reads CASSTDRESNQPQHF. CDR3 sequence (DNA): TGTGCCAGCAGCACAGACAGGGAGAGCAATCAGCCCCAGCATTTT.

The chain joins TRBV7-9 to TRBJ2-7; no clear D gene. The CDR3 totals 12 residues. The V gene lost 5 bases and the J gene lost 0 bases, with 5 bases spanning the gap. Germline V gene data show CDR1 as SEHNR and CDR2 as FQNEAQ (reference sequence). The CDR3 here is CASSHFSYEQYF. The CDR3 coding sequence is TGTGCCAGCAGCCACTTCTCCTACGAGCAGTACTTC.